The 20 T cell receptor beta chains below were found in one sample sequenced in a study of CD8+ T cells in alopecia areata. The sorting of pooled cutaneous lymph node cells relied on CD4, CD8alpha, NKG2D, NKG2ACE and other markers. The sequencing template was cDNA reverse transcribed from extracted RNA. The assay was immunoSEQ multiplex PCR, and TCRdb's table has in-frame clones only and misses some. This sample has under 350,000 clones, each found more than once. The material sequenced was CD4+ T cells sorted from a lymph node. The receptor source for this set is a C3H/HeJ mouse with alopecia areata. Mouse strain MHC haplotype: H2-k.

This clone was observed a handful of times. Each gene name is a mouse one. The DNA ends 4 residues before the CDR3 does, and the rest of the CDR3 is filled in from the germline J gene. This same CDR3 is encoded by further DNA sequences in the sample. The chain carries TRBV5 and TRBJ1-2; 8 nucleotides line up with TRBD1. CDR3 length: 15 residues. The germline CDR1 and CDR2 sequences are LGHNA and YNLKQL (reference sequence). V lost 1 base, J lost 2 bases, and 3 bases stayed unmatched. The sequenced part of the CDR3 DNA is TGTGCCAGCAGCCAAGTCCCAGGGGGCAACTCC. It translates to CASSQVPGGNS. The complete CDR3 sequence is CASSQVPGGNSDYTF.

In this sample, this clone turned up many times. Here the gene names and germline are mouse. Read sequence stops 4 residues before the CDR3 end, and the germline J gene provides the missing end. The sample has other DNA sequences that encode this CDR3 too. The chain uses TRBV13-2 and TRBJ2-5; TRBD1 matches 9 bases. Germline lookup yields CDR1 NNHNN and CDR2 SYGAGS (reference sequence). The CDR3 has 14 amino acids. The CDR3 DNA, read in part, is TGTGCCAGCGGTGCCCCGGGACAGGGAGAC. Its translation: CASGAPGQGD. The CDR3 reads in full as CASGAPGQGDTQYF.

This clone was seen a few times. All gene names here are mouse names. The read comes to an end 4 residues before the CDR3 does, leaving the germline J gene to fill in the end. The chain couples TRBV13-1 to TRBJ2-1, with D possibly being TRBD1 (5 bases). Trimming left V 3 bases short and J 5 bases short, with 9 bases between. The CDR3 has 13 amino acids. CDR1 and CDR2 (germline): NSHNY, SYGAGN. CDR3 protein: CASSARDDAEQFF. The CDR3 bases that were read are TGTGCCAGCAGTGCCAGGGATGATGCT.

About this clone itself: The genes are named according to mouse. The read gets to within 4 residues of the CDR3 end, and the germline J gene fills in the rest. The chain uses TRBV4 and TRBJ2-5; tentatively, D is TRBD2 (6 bases). Germline CDR1 and CDR2: LGHDT and YNNKQL (reference sequence). There are 14 residues in the CDR3. Trimming cost V 4 bases and J 3 bases, with 11 bases left between them. The DNA read from the CDR3 is TGTGCCAGCAGCTGGGGGGTGCGGCAAGAC. Translation: CASSWGVRQD. From start to end, the CDR3 is CASSWGVRQDTQYF.

This clone was observed at least ten times. Mouse gene names apply. The CDR3 end is not reached by the read, which stops 4 residues before it; the germline J gene fills it in. Other DNA variants within this sample encode the same CDR3. This sequence joins TRBV13-1 and TRBJ2-3, with 7 bases fitting TRBD2. Germline CDR1 reads NSHNY; CDR2 reads SYGAGN. The CDR3 is 14 amino acids. The ends lost 2 bases at V and 0 bases at J; junction bases unmatched: 0. CDR3 residues: CASSDWGSAETLYF. CDR3 DNA (partial): TGTGCCAGCAGTGACTGGGGGAGTGCAGAA.

The table lists this clone with a few counts. The gene names given are mouse names. The sequence runs out 4 residues before the end of the CDR3; the remainder is reconstructed from the germline J gene. The chain couples TRBV5 to TRBJ2-3; 8 nucleotides match TRBD1. Germline values: CDR1 LGHNA, CDR2 YNLKQL (reference sequence). The CDR3 runs to 16 residues. V was pared by 3 bases and J by 2 bases, with 7 bases of the junction left unmatched. The DNA read from the CDR3 is TGTGCCAGCAGCCATACAGGGGGTCGGAATGCAGAA. Its translation is CASSHTGGRNAE. From start to end, the CDR3 is CASSHTGGRNAETLYF.

This clone was seen only a few times. At one of its ends the junction is not consistent with the germline gene, which may arise from a read error. The genes and germline here are from mouse. Read coverage stops 4 residues before the CDR3 terminus; the germline J gene supplies the remainder. The chain couples TRBV13-3 to TRBJ1-1; 8 positions agree with TRBD1. This CDR3 region has 14 residues. The germline V gene has CDR1 NNHDY and CDR2 SYVADS. The CDR3 spells CARRAGQANTEVFF. The covered CDR3 bases are TGTGCCCGCAGGGCGGGACAGGCAAACACA.

A few counts support this clone. All gene names here are mouse names. Partial CDR3 DNA: TGTGCCAGCAGCGCCCGGGACTGGGCAAACCAAGAC. Amino acids: CASSARDWANQD. The CDR3 reads in full as CASSARDWANQDTQYF. The chain is built from TRBV5 and TRBJ2-5; TRBD2 agrees at 9 bases. Sequencing ends 4 residues short of the CDR3 end; the germline J gene provides the rest. The CDR3 length is 16 residues. The germline CDR1 and CDR2 sequences are LGHNA and YNLKQL (reference sequence). V was pared by 5 bases and J by 0 bases, with 6 bases of the junction left unmatched.

This clone was detected only a few times. The gene symbols are mouse symbols. The CDR3 end lies 4 residues beyond the end of the read and is filled in from the germline J gene. The chain recombines TRBV19 with TRBJ1-1, with D possibly matching TRBD1 (5 bases). This CDR3 has 14 amino acids. Germline V gene lookup returns CDR1 FNHDT and CDR2 SITEND (reference sequence). CDR3 bases read: TGTGCCAGCAGTATAGGGACACCGGGGACA. Its protein product is CASSIGTPGT. The CDR3 as a whole reads CASSIGTPGTEVFF.

A few counts support this clone. The genes and germline here are from mouse. Coverage ceases 4 residues before the CDR3 finishes, and the germline J gene fills in the end. The sample contains more than one DNA sequence encoding this CDR3. The chain combines TRBV13-3 with TRBJ2-7; D is unclear. The CDR3 is 12 amino acids. Germline values: CDR1 NNHDY, CDR2 SYVADS. CDR3 residues: CASSDPQYEQYF. CDR3 DNA, as far as it was read: TGTGCCAGCAGTGATCCCCAGTAT.

This clone was detected a few times. The genes and germline here are from mouse. Read coverage stops 4 residues before the CDR3 terminus; the germline J gene supplies the remainder. V usage is TRBV29 and J usage is TRBJ2-1; 8 bases map to TRBD1. With 2 bases clipped from V and 5 bases from J, the junction kept 5 bases outside the gene matches. Germline-derived CDR1 and CDR2 are MSHET and SYDVDS. The CDR3 runs 15 residues. Incomplete CDR3 DNA: TGTGCTAGCAGTTTACTGGACAGGGCTAATGCT. Translated: CASSLLDRANA. The full CDR3 reads CASSLLDRANAEQFF. Supplemented by reference TRBV29 and TRBJ2-1, the full variable domain reads DMKVTQMPRYLIKRMGENVLLECGQDMSHETMYWYRQDPGLGLQLIYISYDVDSNSEGDIPKGYRVSRKKREHFSLILDSAKTNQTSVYFCASSLLDRANAEQFFGPGTRLTVL.

This clone was seen a few times. The gene names here belong to mouse. Coverage ceases 4 residues before the CDR3 finishes, and the germline J gene fills in the end. The chain joins TRBV19 to TRBJ2-7; perhaps TRBD2 as D (6 bases). This CDR3 region has 13 residues. Germline loops: CDR1 FNHDT, CDR2 SITEND (reference sequence). The sequenced part of the CDR3 DNA is TGTGCCAGCAGTATGAACTGGGAGTAT. Amino acids: CASSMNWEY. The whole CDR3 sequence reads CASSMNWEYEQYF.

This clone has only a few counts. Germline and genes: mouse. The read ends 4 residues before the CDR3 terminus; that terminus is restored from the germline J gene. The chain is built from TRBV1 and TRBJ1-2; the D is unclear. The CDR3 runs 12 residues. Germline values: CDR1 NSQYPW, CDR2 LRSPGD (reference sequence). The sequenced CDR3 bases are TGCACCTGCAGTGCAGACAGAGGC. Its protein is CTCSADRG. The CDR3 in its entirety is CTCSADRGDYTF.

Concerning this clone: The listed genes are named as in mouse. From the germline J gene comes the end of the CDR3, since the read stops 3 residues before it. The chain joins TRBV13-1 to TRBJ1-6; 10 bases are shared with TRBD1. TRBJ1-6 carries the ORF label, with uncertain function. The length of the CDR3 is 14 residues. With 2 bases clipped from V and 10 bases from J, the junction kept 3 bases outside the gene matches. The germline CDR1 and CDR2 sequences are NSHNY and SYGAGN. CDR3 DNA (partial): TGTGCCAGCAGTGAGGGACAGGGGAGATCGCCC. Translating gives CASSEGQGRSP. The entire CDR3 protein is CASSEGQGRSPLYF.

This clone was detected only a few times. Germline and genes here are mouse. The read terminates 4 residues ahead of where the CDR3 ends, so the germline J gene completes it. The V and J genes are TRBV17 and TRBJ1-1; unclear D gene. V was clipped by 0 bases and J by 0 bases, with 5 bases between them. This CDR3 has 14 amino acids. Germline V lookup: CDR1 MNHDT, CDR2 YYDKIL. CDR3 amino acids: CASSREGSNTEVFF. The part of the CDR3 DNA that was read is TGTGCTAGCAGTAGAGAAGGGTCAAACACA.

Comments on this clone: Genes and germline are mouse. The read terminates 4 residues before the CDR3 end, so the remaining end is supplied by the germline J gene. The rearrangement joins TRBV13-1 to TRBJ1-2, with a tentative D call TRBD1 (5 bases). With 0 bases removed from V and 2 bases from J, the gap between germline ends came to 8 bases. The CDR3 runs to 14 residues. Looked up from germline, CDR1 is NSHNY and CDR2 is SYGAGN. The CDR3 is CASSDAAGNSDYTF. The sequenced CDR3 bases are TGTGCCAGCAGTGATGCGGCAGGGAACTCC.

A remark on this clone: Gene names and germline match the mouse. The read ends 4 residues shy of where the CDR3 ends; the end is completed using the germline J gene. The V gene is TRBV13-1, the J gene TRBJ1-2; D remains ambiguous. Germline CDR1 is NSHNY and CDR2 is SYGAGN. The CDR3 spans 14 residues. V was pared by 2 bases and J by 1 base, with 9 bases between. The CDR3 DNA, read in part, is TGTGCCAGCAGTGACTCAGGATTAAACTCC. Its translation is CASSDSGLNS. The entire CDR3 reads CASSDSGLNSDYTF.

As regards this clone: Mouse names are used for the genes. The read halts 4 residues ahead of the CDR3 end, with the missing end drawn from the germline J gene. Within the sample, other DNA sequences also encode this same CDR3. The chain couples TRBV19 to TRBJ2-3; weak D call: TRBD1 (6 bases). With 4 bases removed from V and 0 bases from J, the gap between germline ends came to 12 bases. The CDR3 is 15 amino acids. CDR1 is FNHDT and CDR2 is SITEND in the germline V gene (reference sequence). CDR3 bases read: TGTGCCAGCAGTCCGAGGACAGCTAGTGCAGAA. Encoded protein: CASSPRTASAE. In full, the CDR3 reads CASSPRTASAETLYF.

This clone showed up just a few times. Mouse germline and gene names are used. CDR3 residues: CASRDKGAGLGGIYEQYF. The CDR3 DNA, read in part, is TGTGCCAGCAGGGATAAGGGGGCAGGACTGGGGGGGATCTAT. This sequence joins TRBV13-1 and TRBJ2-7, with 12 bases identical to TRBD2. Read data end 4 residues before the CDR3 end; the end is taken from the germline J gene. The germline V gene has CDR1 NSHNY and CDR2 SYGAGN. The junction had 15 bases not matched to a gene; V was cut back by 5 bases and J by 3 bases. The CDR3 is 18 residues long.

This clone was recorded many times. Each gene name is a mouse one. The CDR3 extends 4 residues past the end of the read, so its final part is completed from the germline J gene. V usage is TRBV17 and J usage is TRBJ2-1; possible D gene TRBD2, 5 bases. The germline V gene has CDR1 MNHDT and CDR2 YYDKIL. There are 15 residues in the CDR3. Trimming cost V 5 bases and J 1 base, with 12 bases left between them. Incomplete CDR3 DNA: TGTGCTAGCAGTGCCCCCCTGGGAAACTATGCT. Translation: CASSAPLGNYA. The complete CDR3 sequence is CASSAPLGNYAEQFF.